The clone carrying this T cell receptor (beta chain) came up once. Its specificity is unknown. The sample belongs to a study of cytomegalovirus exposure and HLA in healthy donors. General study results and limits: TCR beta chains numbering approximately 150 were designated cytomegalovirus-associated.

The CDR3 totals 13 residues. Looked up from germline, CDR1 is SGHRS and CDR2 is YFSETQ. V was pared by 4 bases and J by 5 bases, with 6 bases of the junction left unmatched. Researchers ran the PCR with 60 Vbeta and 13 Jbeta primers. The table came from immunoSEQ multiplex PCR; TCRdb's copy has only in-frame clones and leaves some out. Of approximately 120,000 clones in the sample, 75% to 85% are singletons; the top ten hold nearly 9.5%. This rearrangement joins TRBV5-1 to TRBJ2-7, with TRBD1 matching over 7 bases. The specimen was PBMCs. This receptor was taken from a woman aged 45-59 years in good health and CMV-seropositive. The CDR3 here is CASSTHRGNEQYF. CDR3 nucleotide sequence: TGCGCCAGCAGCACCCACAGGGGAAACGAGCAGTACTTC.